The T cell receptor beta chain described here comes from a study of technical replicates of blood from a few donors. V lost 4 bases, J lost 4 bases, and 8 bases lay in between. There are 13 residues in the CDR3. Germline V CDR1 and CDR2: SGHDT, YYEEEE. This clone was seen once. TCRdb's table, derived via immunoSEQ multiplex PCR, lists solely in-frame clones and lacks some. The data contain approximately 45,000 clones, around 96% of them seen just once; the ten biggest clones take up 0.37%. This TCR came from a human donor in good health. The sequenced sample consisted of T cells isolated from PBMCs. V usage is TRBV5-6 and J usage is TRBJ1-4; D is unresolved. The CDR3 sequence: CASSAVGNEKLFF. CDR3 bases: TGTGCCAGCAGCGCGGTCGGTAATGAAAAACTGTTTTTT.